The 32 T cell receptor beta chains listed next were all sequenced from one sample in a study of blood T cell repertoires in COVID-19 (dated by TCRdb to the early 2020s). Library creation used the immunoSEQ multiplex PCR assay. The immuneACCESS repertoire file appears here via TCRdb, limited to in-frame rearrangements. These files lack a portion of the clones; in checked studies, under half of the deficit traces to unresolved V genes, and the cause of the others is not known. The sample profile shows around 110,000 clones; 90% of them were found once. Jointly, the top ten make up roughly 1.9% of the sample. The sequenced material came from peripheral blood. These receptors all stem from a human donor with active COVID-19. The donor label of this sample is uncertain.

The rearrangement uses TRBV5-1 and TRBJ2-7, with 10 bases aligning to TRBD2. V lost 0 bases to trimming and J lost 4 bases; unmatched junction nucleotides: 16. The CDR3 spans 19 residues. Germline CDR1 reads SGHRS; CDR2 reads YFSETQ. The CDR3 here is CASSLATAISGGLLYEQYF. The DNA for the CDR3 is TGCGCCAGCAGCTTGGCTACAGCAATTAGCGGGGGGCTCCTTTACGAGCAGTACTTC.

The CDR3 here is CASSYMTGLGTEAFF. DNA for the CDR3: TGTGCCAGCAGTTATATGACAGGGTTGGGCACTGAAGCTTTCTTT. The rearrangement joins TRBV28 to TRBJ1-1, with 7 nucleotides matching TRBD1. Germline-derived CDR1 and CDR2 are MDHEN and SYDVKM. The CDR3 runs to 15 residues. V lost 4 bases and J lost 4; bases outside the gene matches: 9.

This clone appeared once. The V and J genes are TRBV6-5 and TRBJ1-2; 8 nucleotides line up with TRBD1. The CDR3 consists of 15 residues. Germline V CDR1 and CDR2: MNHEY, SVGAGI. After removal of 6 bases from V and 4 bases from J, the junction contained 10 bases not matched to a gene. CDR3 amino acids: CASSNSRGQGYGYTF. The CDR3 DNA sequence: TGTGCCAGCAGCAACAGCAGGGGGCAGGGCTATGGCTACACCTTC.

The V gene is TRBV5-6, the J gene TRBJ1-5, with TRBD1 matching over 9 bases. The V gene's germline CDR1 is SGHDT and CDR2 YYEEEE. CDR3 length: 18 amino acids. The V and J ends lost 4 bases and 3 bases, in that order; junction bases with no gene match: 14. CDR3 region: CASSVIRGGQGPNQPQHF. The DNA for the CDR3 is TGTGCCAGCAGCGTGATCCGCGGGGGACAGGGTCCCAATCAGCCCCAGCATTTT.

The rearrangement joins TRBV27 to TRBJ1-2; tentatively, D is TRBD1 (5 bases). Germline V gene sequence: CDR1 MNHEY, CDR2 SMNVEV (reference sequence). The CDR3 runs 13 residues. With 5 bases removed from V and 4 bases from J, the gap between germline ends came to 11 bases. The DNA for the CDR3 is TGTGCCAGCAGTCAACAGGCGACCTATGGCTACACCTTC. It is translated as CASSQQATYGYTF.

The DNA of the CDR3 is TGTGCCAGCTCACAAGGACAGCAATCTGGAAACACCATATATTTT. Its protein product is CASSQGQQSGNTIYF. V usage is TRBV18 and J usage is TRBJ1-3; possibly TRBD1 for D (6 bases). The V and J ends lost 4 bases and 1 base respectively, with 11 bases between them. Germline CDR1 KGHSH, CDR2 LQKENI. CDR3 length: 15 residues. Full variable domain (rest looked up from reference TRBV18 and TRBJ1-3): NAGVMQNPRHLVRRRGQEARLRCSPMKGHSHVYWYRQLPEEGLKFMVYLQKENIIDESGMPKERFSAEFPKEGPSILRIQQVVRGDSAAYFCASSQGQQSGNTIYFGEGSWLTVV.

This sequence joins TRBV28 and TRBJ1-2; 8 bases align to TRBD1. The CDR3 totals 19 residues. CDR1 is MDHEN and CDR2 is SYDVKM in the germline V gene. V was clipped by 3 bases and J by 3 bases; unmatched bases: 18. The CDR3 DNA is TGTGCCAGCAGTTTGATCCGCCTGAGGCCAGGGGGCGACTACTATGGCTACACCTTC. It yields the protein CASSLIRLRPGGDYYGYTF.

The rearrangement uses TRBV29-1 and TRBJ1-1; weak D call: TRBD1 (6 bases). The ends were cut back, 6 bases at V and 7 bases at J, with 15 bases in the middle. The germline V gene has CDR1 SQVTM and CDR2 ANQGSEA. The CDR3 sequence is 12 residues long. The chain's CDR3 is CSVDQGFGEAFF. Here the CDR3 DNA reads TGCAGCGTCGACCAGGGGTTTGGTGAAGCTTTCTTT.

The chain joins TRBV5-4 to TRBJ2-6; 9 positions agree with TRBD1. Germline trimming cut 2 bases from V and 2 bases from J; bases unmatched to any gene: 2. The CDR3 sequence is 16 residues long. The germline V gene encodes CDR1 SGHNT and CDR2 YYREEE (reference sequence). This CDR3 is CASSFYRGPGANVLTF. The CDR3 region has the DNA TGTGCCAGCAGCTTTTACAGGGGGCCTGGGGCCAACGTCCTGACTTTC.

This clone was recorded once. The J gene is TRBJ2-5, the V gene TRBV11-3; 8 bases line up with TRBD2. Trimming removed 4 bases from V and 4 bases from J; junction bases left unmatched: 5. Germline CDR1 reads SGHNT; CDR2 reads YENEEA. The CDR3 loop spans 14 amino acids. The CDR3 DNA follows: TGTGCCAGCAGCTCCGGGGGGGCTCGAGAGACCCAGTACTTC. Protein: CASSSGGARETQYF.

The CDR3 bases are TGCAGCGTTGAAGGAGGTCAGAACCCGACAGATACGCAGTATTTT. Translation: CSVEGGQNPTDTQYF. The chain couples TRBV29-1 to TRBJ2-3; D is ambiguous. The CDR3 covers 15 residues. Deletions cut 1 base from V and 3 bases from J, with 14 bases between. Germline CDR1 and CDR2: SQVTM and ANQGSEA.

The chain employs TRBV5-1 and TRBJ1-2; D unresolved. Germline CDR1 and CDR2: SGHRS and YFSETQ. The CDR3 contains 15 residues. Trimming left V 6 bases short and J 4 bases short, with 19 bases between. The CDR3 loop is CASTPTTGTGYGYTF. DNA for the CDR3: TGCGCCAGCACCCCCACGACGGGAACCGGCTATGGCTACACCTTC.

The chain recombines TRBV6-6 with TRBJ1-3; unclear D gene. The V end lost 2 bases, the J end lost 0 bases, and 11 bases lay between the germline ends. The CDR3 is 16 amino acids. From germline, CDR1 is MNHNY and CDR2 SVGAGI (reference sequence). The CDR3 sequence is CASSYGPANSGNTIYF. CDR3 nucleotide sequence: TGTGCCAGCAGTTACGGGCCTGCCAACTCTGGAAACACCATATATTTT.

This chain joins TRBV7-2 and TRBJ2-5; possible D gene TRBD1, 5 bases. Germline V gene data show CDR1 as SGHTA and CDR2 as FQGNSA. With 8 bases removed from V and 5 bases from J, the gap between germline ends came to 9 bases. The CDR3 loop spans 11 amino acids. The CDR3 coding sequence is TGTGCCAGCGGACCAGGGGAGACCCAGTACTTC. Protein: CASGPGETQYF. Full variable domain (remainder filled in from reference TRBV7-2 and TRBJ2-5): GAGVSQSPSNKVTEKGKDVELRCDPISGHTALYWYRQSLGQGLEFLIYFQGNSAPDKSGLPSDRFSAERTGGSVSTLTIQRTQQEDSAVYLCASGPGETQYFGPGTRLLVL.

About this clone itself: At one of its ends the junction is not consistent with the germline gene, which may arise from a read error. At the DNA level, this CDR3 is encoded by other sequences in the same sample as well. V gene TRBV7-7 combines with J gene TRBJ2-5; TRBD2 might be the D (5 bases). Germline CDR1 reads SSHAT; CDR2 reads FNYEAQ (reference sequence). This CDR3 contains 13 residues. In DNA form, the CDR3 reads TGTGCTAGCAGCTTAGATCGAGGGGAGACCCAGTACTTC. It yields the protein CASSLDRGETQYF. Looking up the rest from reference TRBV7-7 and TRBJ2-5 gives the full variable domain: GAGVSQSPRYKVTKRGQDVTLRCDPISSHATLYWYQQALGQGPEFLTYFNYEAQPDKSGLPSDRFSAERPEGSISTLTIQRTEQRDSAMYRCASSLDRGETQYFGPGTRLLVL.

The chain combines TRBV24-1 with TRBJ1-5, with D possibly being TRBD1 (6 bases). This CDR3 has 16 residues. The V gene's germline CDR1 is KGHDR and CDR2 SFDVKD. Trimming left V 4 bases short and J 7 bases short, with 19 bases between. CDR3 protein: CATSDITGNGGQPQHF. The CDR3, as DNA: TGTGCCACCAGTGACATAACAGGGAATGGAGGACAGCCCCAGCATTTT.

This clone was observed a single time. The chain couples TRBV6-5 to TRBJ2-5; the D gene is possibly TRBD1 (6 bases). V was clipped by 0 bases and J by 5 bases, with 16 bases between them. This CDR3 is 16 amino acids long. Germline V lookup: CDR1 MNHEY, CDR2 SVGAGI. CDR3 loop: CASSYSGAGAKETQYF. CDR3 DNA sequence: TGTGCCAGCAGTTACTCTGGGGCAGGGGCAAAGGAGACCCAGTACTTC.

This chain joins TRBV5-6 and TRBJ2-1; weak D call: TRBD1 (5 bases). Germline V gene sequence: CDR1 SGHDT, CDR2 YYEEEE. V was clipped by 2 bases and J by 5 bases, with 8 bases between them. The CDR3 has 13 amino acids. Here the CDR3 DNA reads TGTGCCAGCAGCTTCAGGGTCCACAATGAGCAGTTCTTC. It translates to CASSFRVHNEQFF.

This clone came up once. The V gene is TRBV12-2, the J gene TRBJ1-2; the table's D call TRBD1 went unverified against the DNA. TRBV12-2 is recorded as a pseudogene. The CDR3 extends over 17 amino acids. This CDR3 reads CASRLRQGASRRYGYTF. As DNA, the CDR3 is TGTGCAAGTCGCCTAAGACAGGGGGCGTCAAGACGCTATGGCTACACCTTC.

This clone was detected only once. The chain uses TRBV20-1 and TRBJ2-7; TRBD1 aligns across 9 bases. The CDR3 totals 15 residues. The germline gives CDR1 DFQATT, CDR2 SNEGSKA (reference sequence). The trim removed 3 bases at V and 4 bases at J, leaving 10 bases unmatched. CDR3 in DNA: TGCAGTGCTAGTCATACCGGGACAGGGCGGTACGAGCAGTACTTC. It specifies CSASHTGTGRYEQYF.

This clone was observed a single time. This sequence joins TRBV6-5 and TRBJ1-1; D is possibly TRBD1 (5 bases). The V gene's germline CDR1 is MNHEY and CDR2 SVGAGI. Trimming pared 3 bases from V and 1 base from J, leaving 12 bases between. The CDR3 is 15 residues long. The CDR3 reads CASSYRDSTNTEAFF. DNA for the CDR3: TGTGCCAGCAGTTATCGTGACAGTACGAACACTGAAGCTTTCTTT.

The chain links TRBV30 to TRBJ1-3; D ambiguous. The CDR3 is made up of 11 amino acids. Germline assignment: CDR1 GTSNPN and CDR2 SVGIG (reference sequence). Trimming shortened V by 4 bases and J by 3 bases, and 4 bases separated the two germline ends. CDR3 nucleotides: TGTGCCTGGAACATTGGAAACACCATATATTTT. It yields the protein CAWNIGNTIYF.

The sample holds one count of this clone. The CDR3 sequence: CASSLGTSGPNSYEQYF. CDR3 DNA: TGTGCCAGCAGCTTGGGGACTAGCGGGCCTAACTCCTACGAGCAGTACTTC. This rearrangement joins TRBV5-4 to TRBJ2-7; TRBD2 matches 11 bases. This CDR3 comprises 17 residues. Per the germline V gene, CDR1 is SGHNT and CDR2 is YYREEE (reference sequence). J gave up 0 bases and V 0 bases, and 5 bases lay outside the gene matches. The variable domain in full, completed from reference TRBV5-4 and TRBJ2-7, reads ETGVTQSPTHLIKTRGQQVTLRCSSQSGHNTVSWYQQALGQGPQFIFQYYREEENGRGNFPPRFSGLQFPNYSSELNVNALELDDSALYLCASSLGTSGPNSYEQYFGPGTRLTVT.

The rearrangement links TRBV6-2 or TRBV6-3 to TRBJ2-5; 9 bases line up with TRBD2. Trimming removed 2 bases from V and 3 bases from J; junction bases left unmatched: 4. This CDR3 contains 15 residues. Germline V gene lookup returns CDR1 MNHEY and CDR2 SVGEGT. The CDR3 nucleotides read TGTGCCAGCAGTTACGGCGGGGGGGTAGAAGAGACCCAGTACTTC. The encoded protein is CASSYGGGVEETQYF.

Of note for this clone: Compared with germline, one end of the junction differs, possibly owing to a read error. The chain uses TRBV7-7 and TRBJ2-1, with 10 bases that match TRBD1. The CDR3 length is 15 residues. Germline V CDR1 and CDR2: SSHAT, FNYEAQ (reference sequence). CDR3 protein: CASSLGDRGYNEQFF. In nucleotides, the CDR3 is TGTGCTAGCAGCTTAGGGGACAGGGGTTACAATGAGCAGTTCTTC.

V gene TRBV4-3 combines with J gene TRBJ1-4, with D unclear. The CDR3 extends over 15 amino acids. V lost 3 bases to trimming and J lost 0 bases, with 8 bases between them. The germline V gene has CDR1 LGHNA and CDR2 YSLEER. The CDR3 loop reads CASSHQLATNEKLFF. The CDR3 nucleotides are TGCGCCAGCAGCCACCAACTAGCAACTAATGAAAAACTGTTTTTT.

The chain links TRBV7-2 to TRBJ1-6; TRBD1 agrees at 9 bases. Germline V gene lookup returns CDR1 SGHTA and CDR2 FQGNSA. CDR3 size: 14 residues. J lost 9 bases, V lost 5 bases, and 5 bases had no gene match. Written as DNA, the CDR3 is TGTGCCAGCAGCGGACAGGGGATCGGTTCACCCCTCCACTTT. It translates to CASSGQGIGSPLHF.

V gene TRBV5-4 combines with J gene TRBJ2-2; 8 nucleotides align to TRBD2. J lost 4 bases, V lost 3 bases, and 11 bases had no gene match. The germline CDR1 and CDR2 sequences are SGHNT and YYREEE (reference sequence). This CDR3 is 17 amino acids long. The CDR3 spells CASSSPGLVLGTGELFF. CDR3 nucleotide sequence: TGTGCCAGCAGCTCACCGGGACTAGTACTAGGCACCGGGGAGCTGTTTTTT.

J is TRBJ2-1 and V is TRBV7-9; D not resolved. Germline CDR1 is SEHNR and CDR2 is FQNEAQ (reference sequence). Trimming left V 1 base short and J 2 bases short, with 9 bases between. The CDR3 spans 15 residues. The CDR3 bases are TGTGCCAGCAGCTTAGTAGATCTACCCTACAATGAGCAGTTCTTC. Amino acid sequence: CASSLVDLPYNEQFF. The full variable domain, rest sourced from reference TRBV7-9 and TRBJ2-1, is DTGVSQNPRHKITKRGQNVTFRCDPISEHNRLYWYRQTLGQGPEFLTYFQNEAQLEKSRLLSDRFSAERPKGSFSTLEIQRTEQGDSAMYLCASSLVDLPYNEQFFGPGTRLTVL.

J is TRBJ1-6 and V is TRBV6-2 or TRBV6-3, with D unresolved. The CDR3 sequence is 14 residues long. Germline values: CDR1 MNHEY, CDR2 SVGEGT. V was clipped by 6 bases and J by 7 bases, with 13 bases between them. The CDR3 bases are TGTGCCAGCAGCCGCCTCACATCGAATTCACCCCTCCACTTT. It codes for CASSRLTSNSPLHF.

The chain uses TRBV11-2 and TRBJ2-5; no clear D. CDR3 size: 16 residues. Trimming shortened V by 5 bases and J by 1 base, and 17 bases separated the two germline ends. Germline lookup yields CDR1 SGHAT and CDR2 FQNNGV. The CDR3 sequence: CASSHYGSATQETQYF. The CDR3 DNA reads as TGTGCCAGCAGCCATTACGGCAGCGCTACCCAAGAGACCCAGTACTTC.

This chain connects TRBV18 to TRBJ2-6, with D maybe TRBD2 (5 bases). V lost 1 base, J lost 4 bases, and 11 bases lay in between. The CDR3 extends over 16 amino acids. Germline assignment: CDR1 KGHSH and CDR2 LQKENI. CDR3 bases: TGTGCCAGCTCACCACGTACGGGGTTCGGGGCCAACGTCCTGACTTTC. It specifies CASSPRTGFGANVLTF.